This TCR beta chain was recovered during a study of tumor-infiltrating lymphocytes in primary liver carcinoma. Study details: The tumors, T1-T3 N0M0 lesions, were about 4.2 to 11 cm across.

Germline lookup yields CDR1 ENHRY and CDR2 SYGVKD. The CDR3 has 14 residues. V was pared by 1 base and J by 5 bases, with 9 bases between. Using a constant-region primer together with ProtoScript II reverse transcriptase, TCR beta cDNA was made from approximately 0.55 ug of total RNA. Libraries for TCR beta were built through three nested multiplex PCR rounds, which together made up a slightly modified ARM-PCR procedure. The opening two PCR rounds, 10 cycles each, paired TRBV1-TRBV30 forward primers with a C-beta reverse primer. TCRdb fed the multiplex PCR reads into MiXCR, producing one record per CDR3 protein. The table includes 25,000 to 35,000 distinct CDR3 sequences, about 79% detected once. Concerning this clonotype itself: The conserved final phenylalanine or tryptophan is absent from the CDR3, which likely points to a read error.

Unsorted bulk tissue (about 18-30 mg) underwent RNA and DNA co-extraction. Patients were treatment-naive with chronic HBV infection. Viable tumor cell content exceeded 80% in every tumor sample. The sequence derives from a man in his forties with primary liver carcinoma and hepatitis B virus infection. The sequenced material came from liver tumor tissue from sampling region 5. Subset noted: tumor region T5, tumor centre. This chain joins TRBV10-3 and TRBJ1-5; D is ambiguous. CDR3 residues: CAISEYEGHQPQHP. Here the CDR3 DNA reads TGTGCCATCAGTGAGTATGAGGGCCATCAGCCCCAGCATCCT.